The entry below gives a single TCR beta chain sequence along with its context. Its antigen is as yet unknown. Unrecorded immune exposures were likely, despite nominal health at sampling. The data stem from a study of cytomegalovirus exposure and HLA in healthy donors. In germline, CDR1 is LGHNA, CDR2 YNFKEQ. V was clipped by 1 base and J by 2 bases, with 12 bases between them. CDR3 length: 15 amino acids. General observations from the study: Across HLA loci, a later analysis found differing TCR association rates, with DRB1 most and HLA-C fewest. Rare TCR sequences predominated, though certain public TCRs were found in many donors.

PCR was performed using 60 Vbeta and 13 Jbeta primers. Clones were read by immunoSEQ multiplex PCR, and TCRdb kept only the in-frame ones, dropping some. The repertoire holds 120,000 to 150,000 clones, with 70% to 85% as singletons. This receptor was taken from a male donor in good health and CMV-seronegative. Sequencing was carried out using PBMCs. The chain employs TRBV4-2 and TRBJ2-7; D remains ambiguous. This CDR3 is CASSQVVTQPYEQYF. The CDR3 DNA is TGTGCCAGCAGCCAAGTTGTGACACAACCCTACGAGCAGTACTTC.